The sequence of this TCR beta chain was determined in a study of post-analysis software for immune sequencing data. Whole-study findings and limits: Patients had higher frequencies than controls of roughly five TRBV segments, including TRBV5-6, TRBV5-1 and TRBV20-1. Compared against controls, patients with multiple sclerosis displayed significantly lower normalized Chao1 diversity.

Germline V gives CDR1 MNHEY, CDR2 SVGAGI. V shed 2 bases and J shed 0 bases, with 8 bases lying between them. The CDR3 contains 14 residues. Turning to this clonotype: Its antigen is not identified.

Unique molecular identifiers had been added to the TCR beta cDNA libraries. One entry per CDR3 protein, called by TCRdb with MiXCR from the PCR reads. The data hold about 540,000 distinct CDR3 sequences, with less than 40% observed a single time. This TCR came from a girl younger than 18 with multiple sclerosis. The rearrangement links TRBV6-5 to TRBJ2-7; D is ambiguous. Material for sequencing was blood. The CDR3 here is CASSYLESSYEQYF. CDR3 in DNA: TGTGCCAGCAGTTACCTGGAAAGCTCCTACGAGCAGTACTTC.